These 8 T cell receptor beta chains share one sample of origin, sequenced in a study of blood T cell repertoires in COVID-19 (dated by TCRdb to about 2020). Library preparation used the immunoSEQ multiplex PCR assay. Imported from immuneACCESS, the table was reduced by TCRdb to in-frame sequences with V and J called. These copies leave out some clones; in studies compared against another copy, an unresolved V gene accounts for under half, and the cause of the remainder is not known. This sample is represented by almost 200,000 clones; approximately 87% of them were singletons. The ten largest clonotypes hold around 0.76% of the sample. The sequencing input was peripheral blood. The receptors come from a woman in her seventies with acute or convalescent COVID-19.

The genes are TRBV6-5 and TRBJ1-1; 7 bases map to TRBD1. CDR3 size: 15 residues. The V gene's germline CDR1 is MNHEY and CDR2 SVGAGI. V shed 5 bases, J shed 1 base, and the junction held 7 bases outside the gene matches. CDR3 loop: CASSPSTGRNTEAFF. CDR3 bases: TGTGCCAGCAGTCCCTCGACAGGGCGGAACACTGAAGCTTTCTTT.

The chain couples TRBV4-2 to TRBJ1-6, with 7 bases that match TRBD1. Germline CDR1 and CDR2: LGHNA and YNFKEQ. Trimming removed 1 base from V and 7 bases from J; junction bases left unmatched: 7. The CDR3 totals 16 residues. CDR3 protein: CASSQVTGTANSPLHF. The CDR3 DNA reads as TGTGCCAGCAGCCAAGTCACCGGGACAGCAAATTCACCCCTCCACTTT.

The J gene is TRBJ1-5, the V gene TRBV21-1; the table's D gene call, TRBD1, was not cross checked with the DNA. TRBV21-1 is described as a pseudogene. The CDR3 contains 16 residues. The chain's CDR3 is CASSATWDRGLQPQHF. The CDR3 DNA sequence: TGTGCCAGCAGCGCAACCTGGGACAGGGGTTTACAGCCCCAGCATTTT.

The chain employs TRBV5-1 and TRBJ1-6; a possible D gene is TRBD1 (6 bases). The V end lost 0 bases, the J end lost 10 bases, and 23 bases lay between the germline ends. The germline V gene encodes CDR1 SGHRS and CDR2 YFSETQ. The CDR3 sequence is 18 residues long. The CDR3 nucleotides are TGCGCCAGCAGCTTGGCCGTTACCTCGGACAGTCTTGGCTCACCCCTCCACTTT. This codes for CASSLAVTSDSLGSPLHF.

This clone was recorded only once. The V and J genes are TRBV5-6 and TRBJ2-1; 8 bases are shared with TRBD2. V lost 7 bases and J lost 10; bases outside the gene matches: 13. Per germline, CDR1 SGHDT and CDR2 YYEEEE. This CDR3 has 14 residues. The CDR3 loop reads CASGSGLATSEQFF. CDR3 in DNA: TGTGCCAGCGGAAGTGGACTAGCAACTTCCGAGCAGTTCTTC. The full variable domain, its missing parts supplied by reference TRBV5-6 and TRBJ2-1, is DAGVTQSPTHLIKTRGQQVTLRCSPKSGHDTVSWYQQALGQGPQFIFQYYEEEERQRGNFPDRFSGHQFPNYSSELNVNALLLGDSALYLCASGSGLATSEQFFGPGTRLTVL.

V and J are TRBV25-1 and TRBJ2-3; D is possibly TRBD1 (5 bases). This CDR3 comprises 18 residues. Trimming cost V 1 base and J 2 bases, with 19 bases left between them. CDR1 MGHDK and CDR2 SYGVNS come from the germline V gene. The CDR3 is CASSESRRVGDYTDTQYF. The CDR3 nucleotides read TGTGCCAGCAGTGAATCGAGAAGGGTAGGGGATTACACAGATACGCAGTATTTT.

In DNA, the CDR3 is TGTGCCAGCAGTTGGGGGACAGGGGTTCAGCCCCAGCATTTT. Its protein is CASSWGTGVQPQHF. This rearrangement joins TRBV6-2 or TRBV6-3 to TRBJ1-5; TRBD1 agrees at 10 bases. Germline V gives CDR1 MNHEY, CDR2 SVGEGT. The CDR3 has 14 amino acids. The V gene end was trimmed by 4 bases and the J gene end by 6 bases; junction bases not matched to a gene: 3.

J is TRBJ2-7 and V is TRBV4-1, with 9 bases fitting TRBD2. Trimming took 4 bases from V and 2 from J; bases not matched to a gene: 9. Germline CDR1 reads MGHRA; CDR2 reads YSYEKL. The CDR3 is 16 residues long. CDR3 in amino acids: CASSLEGVAGAYEQYF. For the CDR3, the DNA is TGCGCCAGCAGCCTCGAGGGGGTAGCGGGGGCCTACGAGCAGTACTTC.